The 20 T cell receptor beta chains below were found in one sample sequenced in a study of cytomegalovirus exposure and HLA in healthy donors. Use of 60 Vbeta and 13 Jbeta primers characterized the PCR. Libraries were prepared by immunoSEQ multiplex PCR; TCRdb keeps only in-frame clonotypes and omits some of them. Across approximately 150,000 clones, the top ten clones capture under 2% of the sample. The sample was PBMCs. These receptors came from a woman aged 50 to 65 in good health and CMV-seronegative.

The chain couples TRBV19 to TRBJ1-1; D may be TRBD1 (6 bases). The CDR3 totals 16 residues. CDR1 and CDR2 from the germline V gene are LNHDA and SQIVND (reference sequence). V gave up 0 bases and J gave up 0 bases, with 11 bases separating them. The CDR3: CASSIEGAGMNTEAFF. The CDR3 DNA reads as TGTGCCAGTAGTATAGAGGGGGCAGGCATGAACACTGAAGCTTTCTTT.

This chain uses TRBV28 with TRBJ2-5; weak D call: TRBD1 (5 bases). The CDR3 is 12 amino acids. Germline values: CDR1 MDHEN, CDR2 SYDVKM. Trimming took off 6 bases at V and 4 bases at J, with 9 bases between the two ends. The CDR3 sequence: CASSRVRETQYF. The CDR3 DNA follows: TGTGCCAGCAGCAGGGTCCGAGAGACCCAGTACTTC.

This rearrangement joins TRBV18 to TRBJ1-6, with D perhaps TRBD1 (5 bases). The CDR3 is 15 residues long. V was clipped by 4 bases and J by 5 bases, with 12 bases between them. Germline V CDR1 and CDR2: KGHSH, LQKENI. The DNA of the CDR3 is TGTGCCAGCTCACTCGGACACCGGGATAATTCACCCCTCCACTTT. The encoded protein is CASSLGHRDNSPLHF.

The genes are TRBV18 and TRBJ2-2; TRBD2 matches 8 bases. J lost 1 base, V lost 3 bases, and 4 bases had no gene match. The CDR3 has 16 residues. CDR1 KGHSH and CDR2 LQKENI come from the germline V gene. Here the CDR3 DNA reads TGTGCCAGCTCACCCCCGGGGGGGAAGAACACCGGGGAGCTGTTTTTT. It translates to CASSPPGGKNTGELFF.

J is TRBJ2-5 and V is TRBV7-9; TRBD2 agrees at 13 bases. The trim removed 4 bases at V and 5 bases at J, leaving 10 bases unmatched. Germline V lookup: CDR1 SEHNR, CDR2 FQNEAQ (reference sequence). CDR3 length: 17 amino acids. This chain's CDR3 is CASSSTGLAGQGETQYF. The CDR3 DNA reads as TGTGCCAGCAGCTCGACGGGACTAGCGGGGCAGGGGGAGACCCAGTACTTC.

The chain carries TRBV30 and TRBJ1-1; D call uncertain. Trimming left V 5 bases short and J 4 bases short, with 20 bases between. This CDR3 comprises 15 residues. Germline loops: CDR1 GTSNPN, CDR2 SVGIG (reference sequence). CDR3 in DNA: TGTGCCTGGGGGGTGGAGCGAGGGATCGGCACTGAAGCTTTCTTT. Protein product: CAWGVERGIGTEAFF.

The V call is TRBV5-4, the J call TRBJ2-2, with 9 positions matching TRBD1. This CDR3 contains 15 residues. After removal of 6 bases from V and 0 bases from J, the junction contained 3 bases not matched to a gene. Germline lookup yields CDR1 SGHNT and CDR2 YYREEE (reference sequence). CDR3 nucleotide sequence: TGTGCCAGCAACAGACAGGGGGCGAACACCGGGGAGCTGTTTTTT. Translated, it gives CASNRQGANTGELFF.

The chain joins TRBV28 to TRBJ2-1, with D tentatively TRBD1 or TRBD2 (5 bases each). The CDR3 runs to 12 residues. Germline CDR1 MDHEN, CDR2 SYDVKM. V was clipped by 10 bases and J by 3 bases, with 10 bases between them. CDR3 bases: TGTGCCACCAGAGGGGACTACAATGAGCAGTTCTTC. It codes for CATRGDYNEQFF.

This CDR3 reads CASSLARNQPQHF. The CDR3 nucleotides read TGTGCCAGCAGCTTAGCCAGGAATCAGCCCCAGCATTTT. This chain uses TRBV11-1 with TRBJ1-5; D gene unclear. The ends were cut back, 0 bases at V and 4 bases at J, with 4 bases in the middle. The CDR3 runs 13 residues. From germline, CDR1 is SGHAT and CDR2 FQDESV (reference sequence).

This rearrangement joins TRBV6-5 to TRBJ1-5; D possibly corresponds to TRBD1 (5 bases). CDR1 MNHEY and CDR2 SVGAGI come from the germline V gene. CDR3 length: 15 residues. Trimming removed 5 bases from V and 0 bases from J, with 11 bases in between. CDR3 bases: TGTGCCAGCAGTGGGGCCGGAGATAGCAATCAGCCCCAGCATTTT. This sequence encodes CASSGAGDSNQPQHF.

J is TRBJ1-1 and V is TRBV10-3; tentative D call: TRBD1 (6 bases). V shed 0 bases and J shed 7 bases, with 12 bases lying between them. Germline-derived CDR1 and CDR2 are ENHRY and SYGVKD. The CDR3 runs to 14 residues. The DNA of the CDR3 is TGTGCCATCAGTGAGTCGAGGGGGGGAAGTGAAGCTTTCTTT. Protein product: CAISESRGGSEAFF.

The chain joins TRBV30 to TRBJ2-5; 9 positions match TRBD2. The CDR3 length is 15 residues. The V and J ends lost 1 base and 2 bases, in that order; junction bases with no gene match: 5. CDR1 is GTSNPN and CDR2 is SVGIG in the germline V gene (reference sequence). CDR3 sequence: CAWSGSGGKQETQYF. The DNA of the CDR3 is TGTGCCTGGAGTGGGAGCGGGGGGAAGCAAGAGACCCAGTACTTC.

The rearrangement joins TRBV28 to TRBJ2-5; TRBD1 might be the D (5 bases). The CDR3 contains 13 residues. Germline V CDR1 and CDR2: MDHEN, SYDVKM. Trimming left V 2 bases short and J 5 bases short, with 9 bases between. The CDR3 region has the DNA TGTGCCAGCAGTTTACAGGGCCGCGAGACCCAGTACTTC. This translates into CASSLQGRETQYF.

The rearrangement joins TRBV19 to TRBJ2-3, with 11 positions matching TRBD2. With 4 bases clipped from V and 0 bases from J, the junction kept 3 bases outside the gene matches. This CDR3 is 16 amino acids long. In germline, CDR1 is LNHDA, CDR2 SQIVND (reference sequence). This CDR3 reads CASSTRLAGSTDTQYF. The DNA of the CDR3 is TGTGCCAGTAGTACTCGACTAGCGGGGAGCACAGATACGCAGTATTTT.

This chain joins TRBV15 and TRBJ2-7, with D tentatively TRBD2 (6 bases). Trimming cost V 1 base and J 2 bases, with 9 bases left between them. The CDR3 loop spans 14 amino acids. Germline CDR1 reads LNHNV; CDR2 reads YYDKDF (reference sequence). CDR3 sequence (DNA): TGTGCCACCAGCAGAGGCGGGATCGCCTACGAGCAGTACTTC. It yields the protein CATSRGGIAYEQYF.

The chain is built from TRBV9 and TRBJ2-1; maybe TRBD2 (6 bases). CDR3 size: 13 residues. V lost 0 bases, J lost 6 bases, and 7 bases lay in between. Germline assignment: CDR1 SGDLS and CDR2 YYNGEE. CDR3 coding DNA: TGTGCCAGCAGCGTAGGGGACTTCAATGAGCAGTTCTTC. This encodes CASSVGDFNEQFF.

CDR3 nucleotides: TGTGCCAGCAAGTACCTGGGGGCTGTCTACGAGCAGTACTTC. Its translation is CASKYLGAVYEQYF. The rearrangement links TRBV2 to TRBJ2-7; a possible D gene is TRBD1 (6 bases). This CDR3 has 14 residues. V lost 7 bases to trimming and J lost 3 bases, with 16 bases between them. Germline V CDR1 and CDR2: SNHLY, FYNNEI. Full variable domain (outside the CDR3, taken from reference TRBV2 and TRBJ2-7): EPEVTQTPSHQVTQMGQEVILRCVPISNHLYFYWYRQILGQKVEFLVSFYNNEISEKSEIFDDQFSVERPDGSNFTLKIRSTKLEDSAMYFCASKYLGAVYEQYFGPGTRLTVT.

The rearrangement links TRBV5-1 to TRBJ1-1, with a tentative D call TRBD1 (6 bases). V gave up 3 bases and J gave up 1 base, with 13 bases separating them. The CDR3 is 15 amino acids. Germline V CDR1 and CDR2: SGHRS, YFSETQ. This chain's CDR3 is CASSSGQTGNTEAFF. The CDR3 DNA sequence: TGCGCCAGCAGCTCAGGACAGACGGGGAACACTGAAGCTTTCTTT. The full variable domain, rest sourced from reference TRBV5-1 and TRBJ1-1, is KAGVTQTPRYLIKTRGQQVTLSCSPISGHRSVSWYQQTPGQGLQFLFEYFSETQRNKGNFPGRFSGRQFSNSRSEMNVSTLELGDSALYLCASSSGQTGNTEAFFGQGTRLTVV.

The chain uses TRBV18 and TRBJ1-1, with D possibly matching TRBD1 (6 bases). The CDR3 runs 15 residues. Germline V gene lookup returns CDR1 KGHSH and CDR2 LQKENI. V was pared by 3 bases and J by 2 bases, with 13 bases between. CDR3 DNA sequence: TGTGCCAGCTCACCCCTGAGGGACACCAACACTGAAGCTTTCTTT. Protein sequence: CASSPLRDTNTEAFF.

The chain carries TRBV9 and TRBJ2-1; 8 bases are shared with TRBD2. CDR1 and CDR2 (germline): SGDLS, YYNGEE. The CDR3 loop spans 15 amino acids. V gave up 2 bases and J gave up 3 bases; unmatched junction bases: 4. The CDR3: CASSVSGGDYNEQFF. The CDR3 DNA follows: TGTGCCAGCAGCGTGTCCGGGGGGGACTACAATGAGCAGTTCTTC.